The 2 T cell receptor beta chains presented below share a single source sample, sequenced in a study of blood T cells in healthy people across ages. Through a sample-barcoded 5' primer and a J-beta primer mix, a second PCR was run for roughly 6 to 11 cycles. TCRdb redid the calling of the 5' RACE reads with MiXCR, one entry per CDR3 protein. The table records 800,000 to 950,000 distinct CDR3 sequences, 29% of them present only once. These data were also reused for a study on T cells of mothers and their children.

The sequencing input was blood. The receptors stem from a woman aged 40 to 50 in good health.

This clonotype has a count of ten or more. The CDR3 sequence is CASSPGQDNEQFF. The CDR3 coding sequence is TGTGCCAGCAGTCCCGGACAGGACAATGAGCAGTTCTTC. This chain joins TRBV12-3 or TRBV12-4 and TRBJ2-1; 7 bases are a match to TRBD1. The J segment lost 5 bases and the V segment lost 5 bases, leaving 3 bases of the junction unmatched. The CDR3 contains 13 residues.

The chain is built from TRBV20-1 and TRBJ1-6, with 10 positions matching TRBD1. J lost 7 bases, V lost 5 bases, and 5 bases had no gene match. In germline, CDR1 is DFQATT, CDR2 SNEGSKA (reference sequence). This CDR3 is built from 14 residues. In DNA, the CDR3 is TGCAGTGCTCGACAGGGGGCTCCCAATTCACCCCTCCACTTT. Translating it yields CSARQGAPNSPLHF.